This entry lists 4 T cell receptor beta chains sequenced from one sample in a study of Graves' ophthalmopathy and Graves' hyperthyroidism. Amplification of TCR beta CDR3 regions used RNA transcripts. The authors performed first-round RT-PCR with HTBI primers and then a second-round multiplex PCR. MiXCR, applied by TCRdb to the multiplex PCR reads, yields one record per CDR3 protein. The top ten clones hold around 4% of a sample with roughly 600,000 distinct CDR3 sequences, just under 40% of them seen once. The sample taken for sequencing was peripheral blood or thyroid tissue (not recorded which). These receptors were collected from an adult man with Graves' hyperthyroidism.

This chain connects TRBV20-1 to TRBJ2-2; D is ambiguous. The CDR3 covers 14 residues. Germline values: CDR1 DFQATT, CDR2 SNEGSKA (reference sequence). V lost 3 bases and J 2 bases, leaving 10 bases between the germline ends. The CDR3 bases are TGCAGTGCTAGGGTATCAGGAAACACCGGGGAGCTGTTTTTT. Its protein is CSARVSGNTGELFF.

Turning to this clonotype: This may arise from a read error, as a much more abundant clone is one base away. The CDR3 region has the DNA TGTGCCATCAGTGACTCCGACCGGGGCGGCTATGGCTACACCTTC. This encodes CAISDSDRGGYGYTF. The V and J genes are TRBV10-3 and TRBJ1-2, with a possible D match to TRBD1 (5 bases). In germline, CDR1 is ENHRY, CDR2 SYGVKD. This CDR3 comprises 15 residues. Trimming stripped 3 bases from V and 4 bases from J, with 15 bases between.

This clonotype was counted many times. The CDR3 loop reads CASSLAQSLVVGGANYGYTF. The DNA of the CDR3 is TGTGCCAGCAGCTTAGCGCAGAGCTTGGTTGTGGGGGGAGCTAACTATGGCTACACCTTC. This chain connects TRBV7-6 to TRBJ1-2; tentatively, D is TRBD1 (5 bases). Germline V lookup: CDR1 SGHVS, CDR2 FNYEAQ. Trimming left V 0 bases short and J 0 bases short, with 23 bases between. The CDR3 has 20 amino acids. Filled out from reference TRBV7-6 and TRBJ1-2, the complete variable domain reads GAGVSQSPRYKVTKRGQDVALRCDPISGHVSLYWYRQALGQGPEFLTYFNYEAQQDKSGLPNDRFSAERPEGSISTLTIQRTEQRDSAMYRCASSLAQSLVVGGANYGYTFGSGTRLTVV.

This clonotype was recorded many times. The chain employs TRBV7-9 and TRBJ1-1; possibly TRBD1 for D (5 bases). V was cut by 5 bases and J by 3 bases, with 13 bases left in between. The CDR3 spans 14 residues. Germline assignment: CDR1 SEHNR and CDR2 FQNEAQ (reference sequence). As DNA, the CDR3 is TGTGCCAGCAGCGCCCCTCAGGGTGACACTGAAGCTTTCTTT. The encoded protein is CASSAPQGDTEAFF.